The present TCR beta chain was sequenced within a study of vaccination and CD4 T cells after COVID-19. The Oncomine TCR Beta short-read assay was applied to DNA of cultured CD4+ T cells. In TCRdb, the PCR reads were re-called with MiXCR into one record per CDR3 protein. The sample records 10,000 to 13,000 distinct CDR3 sequences, 77% being singletons. Germline CDR1 KGHSH, CDR2 LQKENI. The CDR3 is made up of 15 amino acids. V lost 4 bases and J lost 8; bases outside the gene matches: 10. Treatment indicated: roughly ten-day PBMC culture with coronavirus spike peptide pools or control peptides (ViraFEST assay). In the ViraFEST assay, peptide-pool expansion preceded TCR sequencing of expanded clonotypes. This clonotype came up once. Its antigen is unknown.

This receptor was taken from a human donor who had recovered from COVID-19. Sequencing used CD4+ T cells from blood, cultured in vitro. The chain employs TRBV18 and TRBJ1-2, with 10 positions matching TRBD1. This CDR3 is CASSLRQGADIGYTF. DNA for the CDR3: TGTGCCAGCTCACTGAGACAGGGGGCGGACATCGGCTACACCTTC.